The clone carrying this T cell receptor (beta chain) appeared a single time. Its antigen is not identified. Primers for the PCR totalled 60 Vbeta and 13 Jbeta. TCRdb keeps only in-frame clones here, not all; method: immunoSEQ multiplex PCR. The sample has about 160,000 clones; approximately 80% are singletons. This sample is drawn from a study of cytomegalovirus exposure and HLA in healthy donors. Study-level points and caveats: In a later analysis, at a false discovery rate of 0.05, roughly 17,000 TCR beta sequences matched HLA alleles. A later analysis found common viral pathogens apparently linked to several of the most significant clusters. Being productive about 87% or about 30% of the time was typical of most TCR beta V segments in an earlier analysis.

This CDR3 region has 15 residues. Trimming stripped 6 bases from V and 3 bases from J, with 15 bases between. CDR1 SNHLY and CDR2 FYNNEI come from the germline V gene. The sample consisted of PBMCs. The chain has TRBV2 and TRBJ1-5; D might be TRBD1 (6 bases). The TCR was taken from a woman younger than 35 in good health and CMV-seronegative. Here the CDR3 DNA reads TGTGCCAGCAGGGGCGGGGGGCGCGACAATCAGCCCCAGCATTTT. Protein: CASRGGGRDNQPQHF.